This TCR beta chain is from a study of T cell clonality in common variable immunodeficiency. Germline V CDR1 and CDR2: SNHLY, FYNNEI. The CDR3 loop spans 14 amino acids. Trimming at V came to 6 bases and at J to 3 bases, leaving 7 bases not matched to a gene. This clone was detected only a few times. Its target is not known. The read finishes 3 residues shy of the CDR3 end, and the germline J gene is used to complete it. Produced via immunoSEQ multiplex PCR; TCRdb's table is partial and in-frame only. The repertoire shows over 30,000 clones, none seen only once; the top ten take around 28%. Study-wide points: Common variable immunodeficiency TCR beta sequences reportedly had fewer deletions and N-nucleotide insertions. Links between repertoire features and CVID complications were heterogeneity-limited.

Sample: peripheral blood mononuclear cells. This chain links TRBV2 with TRBJ2-7, with TRBD2 matching over 8 bases. The TCR comes from a human donor with common variable immunodeficiency. CDR3 sequence: CASREREWVYEQYF. The part of the CDR3 DNA that was read is TGTGCCAGCAGGGAGCGGGAGTGGGTCTACGAG.